This entry lists 31 T cell receptor beta chains sequenced from one sample in a study of OX40 agonist ivuxolimab in advanced cancers. Using immunoSEQ multiplex PCR, the repertoire was profiled, and TCRdb retains in-frame clones only, with some absent. This sample has tens of thousands of clones; 83% occur once, and the top ten carry about 8.3%. The sequences come from CD4+ or CD8+ T cells sorted from blood, collected in a trial of the OX40 agonist ivuxolimab. These receptors originate from an adult with an advanced solid tumor such as melanoma, head and neck, liver or kidney cancer.

V gene TRBV7-9 combines with J gene TRBJ2-3, with no clear D. Deletions cut 5 bases from V and 4 bases from J, with 13 bases between. Germline V gene data show CDR1 as SEHNR and CDR2 as FQNEAQ (reference sequence). The CDR3 length is 14 residues. This CDR3 reads CASSPSEAPDTQYF. The CDR3 region has the DNA TGTGCCAGCAGCCCCTCCGAGGCCCCAGATACGCAGTATTTT.

V and J are TRBV28 and TRBJ2-7, with D uncertain. This CDR3 is built from 12 residues. V lost 6 bases to trimming and J lost 5 bases, with 11 bases between them. Germline assignment: CDR1 MDHEN and CDR2 SYDVKM. The DNA of the CDR3 is TGTGCCAGCAGGGAAGTGGGGAACGAGCAGTACTTC. Translating it yields CASREVGNEQYF.

This chain connects TRBV5-5 to TRBJ1-1, with a possible D match to TRBD1 (5 bases). V was clipped by 5 bases and J by 0 bases, with 8 bases between them. This CDR3 contains 13 residues. CDR1 is SGHKS, CDR2 YYEKEE, per germline (reference sequence). The CDR3 sequence is CASRGDLNTEAFF. The DNA of the CDR3 is TGTGCCAGCAGAGGGGACTTGAACACTGAAGCTTTCTTT.

This clone was seen just once. The junction and the germline gene differ at one end; a read error may be behind it. The chain couples TRBV7-9 to TRBJ1-3; 9 positions agree with TRBD1. The CDR3 loop spans 16 amino acids. Germline V gene lookup returns CDR1 SEHNR and CDR2 FQNEAQ (reference sequence). CDR3 amino acids: CASSLTGQGAGDTIYF. CDR3 nucleotides: TGTGCCAGCAGCTTAACGGGACAGGGAGCTGGAGACACCATATATTTT.

V is TRBV9 and J is TRBJ2-7, with D perhaps TRBD1 or TRBD2 (5 bases each). Deletions cut 3 bases from V and 3 bases from J, with 13 bases between. The length of the CDR3 is 14 residues. Germline CDR1 SGDLS, CDR2 YYNGEE. The CDR3 DNA sequence: TGTGCCAGCAGCGCCTCAGGGAGTTACTACGAGCAGTACTTC. This codes for CASSASGSYYEQYF.

The rearrangement uses TRBV6-4 and TRBJ2-3; 8 bases agree with TRBD2. This CDR3 spans 15 amino acids. V lost 5 bases, J lost 4 bases, and 8 bases stayed unmatched. Germline V gene sequence: CDR1 MRHNA, CDR2 SNTAGT. CDR3 residues: CASSTTAGASDTQYF. CDR3 nucleotide sequence: TGTGCCAGCAGTACCACAGCGGGGGCATCAGATACGCAGTATTTT.

V gene TRBV7-3 combines with J gene TRBJ2-7; 10 positions agree with TRBD1. Germline CDR1 reads SGHTA; CDR2 reads FQGTGA. J gave up 7 bases and V 4 bases, and 10 bases lay outside the gene matches. The CDR3 loop spans 15 amino acids. Written as DNA, the CDR3 is TGTGCCAGCAGCTCGGGTGACAGGGGGCATTTTGAGCAGTACTTC. Translation gives CASSSGDRGHFEQYF. Using reference TRBV7-3 and TRBJ2-7 for the parts outside the CDR3, the full variable domain is GAGVSQTPSNKVTEKGKYVELRCDPISGHTALYWYRQSLGQGPEFLIYFQGTGAADDSGLPNDRFFAVRPEGSVSTLKIQRTERGDSAVYLCASSSGDRGHFEQYFGPGTRLTVT.

V gene TRBV15 combines with J gene TRBJ2-7; TRBD1 aligns across 10 bases. Unmatched junction bases numbered 4, after V lost 2 bases and J lost 3 bases. CDR1 is LNHNV, CDR2 YYDKDF, per germline (reference sequence). The CDR3 runs to 15 residues. CDR3 nucleotide sequence: TGTGCCACCAGCAGAACGAGGGACAGGGGCTACGAGCAGTACTTC. Translated, it gives CATSRTRDRGYEQYF. Full variable domain (missing parts from reference TRBV15 and TRBJ2-7): DAMVIQNPRYQVTQFGKPVTLSCSQTLNHNVMYWYQQKSSQAPKLLFHYYDKDFNNEADTPDNFQSRRPNTSFCFLDIRSPGLGDTAMYLCATSRTRDRGYEQYFGPGTRLTVT.

This chain links TRBV6-5 with TRBJ1-4; 10 bases align to TRBD1. This CDR3 has 14 amino acids. The germline CDR1 and CDR2 sequences are MNHEY and SVGAGI. V lost 4 bases, J lost 8 bases, and 4 bases stayed unmatched. The CDR3 sequence: CASSWDRGEEKLFF. CDR3 in DNA: TGTGCCAGCAGTTGGGACAGGGGAGAAGAAAAACTGTTTTTT.

The V and J genes are TRBV19 and TRBJ2-7; maybe TRBD1 (6 bases). The CDR3 runs 14 residues. The V and J ends lost 8 bases and 2 bases respectively, with 16 bases between them. Germline CDR1 and CDR2: LNHDA and SQIVND (reference sequence). CDR3 region: CASAPTGTAYEQYF. The DNA of the CDR3 is TGTGCCAGTGCCCCGACAGGAACGGCCTACGAGCAGTACTTC.

The chain has TRBV6-5 and TRBJ2-7, with TRBD1 matching 8 bases. The CDR3 has 15 residues. V lost 7 bases and J lost 6; bases outside the gene matches: 14. Looked up from germline, CDR1 is MNHEY and CDR2 is SVGAGI. CDR3 protein: CASNSLTGAGSEQYF. CDR3 nucleotides: TGTGCCAGCAATTCATTGACAGGGGCGGGGAGCGAGCAGTACTTC.

The genes are TRBV2 and TRBJ1-1, with 8 positions matching TRBD1. The CDR3 loop spans 15 amino acids. J gave up 8 bases and V 8 bases, and 16 bases lay outside the gene matches. Germline V lookup: CDR1 SNHLY, CDR2 FYNNEI. The CDR3 spells CASYGYLTGENEAFF. The DNA for the CDR3 is TGTGCCAGCTACGGTTACTTGACAGGGGAAAACGAAGCTTTCTTT. Drawing the rest from reference TRBV2 and TRBJ1-1, the complete variable domain is EPEVTQTPSHQVTQMGQEVILRCVPISNHLYFYWYRQILGQKVEFLVSFYNNEISEKSEIFDDQFSVERPDGSNFTLKIRSTKLEDSAMYFCASYGYLTGENEAFFGQGTRLTVV.

This chain links TRBV4-1 with TRBJ2-3; D call uncertain. The germline V and J ends were trimmed by 1 base and 4 bases, with 15 bases remaining between them. Germline V gene data show CDR1 as MGHRA and CDR2 as YSYEKL. CDR3 length: 16 residues. Here the CDR3 reads CASSQVAGRVSDTQYF. CDR3 sequence (DNA): TGCGCCAGCAGCCAAGTTGCAGGAAGAGTGTCAGATACGCAGTATTTT.

V usage is TRBV13 and J usage is TRBJ2-1; the D gene is possibly TRBD1 (8 bases). Trimming shortened V by 0 bases and J by 3 bases, and 12 bases separated the two germline ends. The germline V gene has CDR1 PRHDT and CDR2 FYEKMQ (reference sequence). This CDR3 has 16 residues. DNA for the CDR3: TGTGCCAGCAGCTTAGGACAGGGGGGGCACTACAATGAGCAGTTCTTC. Its protein product is CASSLGQGGHYNEQFF.

The rearrangement links TRBV11-2 to TRBJ2-1, with D possibly being TRBD1 or TRBD2 (5 bases each). V lost 5 bases, J lost 0 bases, and 17 bases lay in between. The CDR3 is 17 residues long. CDR1 and CDR2 from the germline V gene are SGHAT and FQNNGV. CDR3 residues: CASSLRDPLSSYNEQFF. As DNA, the CDR3 is TGTGCCAGCAGCCTCCGGGACCCCCTCAGCTCCTACAATGAGCAGTTCTTC.

This clone has more than one count but fewer than ten. The chain carries TRBV7-6 and TRBJ2-5; TRBD1 might be the D (6 bases). Germline V gene data show CDR1 as SGHVS and CDR2 as FNYEAQ. V was cut by 0 bases and J by 2 bases, with 19 bases left in between. The CDR3 length is 18 residues. The CDR3 loop is CASSLALGWTANQETQYF. CDR3 DNA sequence: TGTGCCAGCAGCTTAGCTTTGGGGTGGACAGCTAATCAAGAGACCCAGTACTTC.

This chain connects TRBV9 to TRBJ1-3, with a possible D match to TRBD1 (6 bases). V was cut by 4 bases and J by 0 bases, with 20 bases left in between. CDR3 length: 18 amino acids. The germline gives CDR1 SGDLS, CDR2 YYNGEE. This CDR3 reads CASSLWTETGSSGNTIYF. The CDR3 coding sequence is TGTGCCAGCAGCTTATGGACAGAAACAGGGAGCTCTGGAAACACCATATATTTT.

This clone was seen a few times. The chain recombines TRBV4-3 with TRBJ1-6; D remains ambiguous. The CDR3 totals 16 residues. The V end was cut by 1 base, the J end by 10 bases, with 17 bases between. Germline V CDR1 and CDR2: LGHNA, YSLEER. CDR3 residues: CASSQGPGMEESPLHF. The CDR3 nucleotides are TGCGCCAGCAGCCAAGGACCGGGGATGGAGGAATCACCCCTCCACTTT.

The chain recombines TRBV7-9 with TRBJ2-2, with D unclear. The V end lost 6 bases, the J end lost 6 bases, and 17 bases lay between the germline ends. The CDR3 extends over 15 amino acids. Germline V gene sequence: CDR1 SEHNR, CDR2 FQNEAQ (reference sequence). CDR3 residues: CASSLRQEPPGELFF. The CDR3, as DNA: TGTGCCAGCAGTCTAAGGCAGGAGCCCCCCGGGGAGCTGTTTTTT.

This clone is a singleton in its sample. This rearrangement joins TRBV9 to TRBJ2-7; TRBD2 is a possible D gene (7 bases). The CDR3 is 11 residues long. V lost 4 bases to trimming and J lost 6 bases, with 8 bases between them. Looked up from germline, CDR1 is SGDLS and CDR2 is YYNGEE. CDR3 bases: TGTGCCAGCAGCCGGGGGGCCGAGCAGTACTTC. This encodes CASSRGAEQYF.

The gene calls are TRBV5-5 and TRBJ1-5; TRBD1 agrees at 7 bases. Trimming took 4 bases from V and 3 from J; bases not matched to a gene: 7. Germline CDR1 is SGHKS and CDR2 is YYEKEE (reference sequence). This CDR3 has 15 residues. CDR3 in DNA: TGTGCCAGCAGCAGAGGTACAGGGGACAATCAGCCCCAGCATTTT. Its protein product is CASSRGTGDNQPQHF.

The gene calls are TRBV15 and TRBJ2-3; TRBD1 might be the D (6 bases). Germline V gene lookup returns CDR1 LNHNV and CDR2 YYDKDF (reference sequence). This CDR3 contains 17 residues. V was trimmed by 7 bases and J by 4 bases, leaving 24 bases between them. The CDR3 spells CATNTPTGTQNADTQYF. In DNA form, the CDR3 reads TGTGCCACCAACACACCCACCGGGACACAGAACGCAGATACGCAGTATTTT.

This chain connects TRBV4-3 to TRBJ1-4; D gene unclear. Germline values: CDR1 LGHNA, CDR2 YSLEER. The CDR3 spans 16 residues. Trimming cost V 0 bases and J 4 bases, with 12 bases left between them. For the CDR3, the DNA is TGCGCCAGCAGCCAAGAAGGGTCAGCGGGTAATGAAAAACTGTTTTTT. It translates to CASSQEGSAGNEKLFF.

The chain is built from TRBV5-5 and TRBJ2-7; 10 bases fit TRBD2. CDR3 length equals 16 residues. Germline lookup yields CDR1 SGHKS and CDR2 YYEKEE (reference sequence). Losses at the gene ends were 1 base for V and 2 bases for J; bases not matched to a gene: 6. The DNA for the CDR3 is TGTGCCAGCAGCTTGTCCTTAGCGGGGGGTACCTACGAGCAGTACTTC. It specifies CASSLSLAGGTYEQYF.

This clone was counted only a few times. The rearrangement joins TRBV6-6 to TRBJ2-6; unclear D gene. V lost 3 bases and J 0 bases, leaving 9 bases between the germline ends. The CDR3 totals 16 residues. Germline CDR1 and CDR2: MNHNY and SVGAGI (reference sequence). The CDR3 loop reads CASSYLEPSGANVLTF. The DNA for the CDR3 is TGTGCCAGCAGTTATTTAGAGCCCTCTGGGGCCAACGTCCTGACTTTC.

The chain links TRBV16 to TRBJ2-1, with TRBD1 identical over 8 bases. The CDR3 is made up of 15 amino acids. Unmatched junction bases numbered 9, after V lost 5 bases and J lost 6 bases. The germline gives CDR1 KGHSY, CDR2 FQNENV. CDR3: CASSFGQGRFNEQFF. The DNA of the CDR3 is TGTGCCAGCAGCTTCGGACAGGGTAGATTCAATGAGCAGTTCTTC.

The chain links TRBV10-3 to TRBJ1-1; D gene unclear. CDR1 and CDR2 (germline): ENHRY, SYGVKD. The CDR3 covers 17 residues. Trimming removed 3 bases at V and 3 bases at J, with 20 bases between. This CDR3 reads CAISDWWDEGEDTEAFF. CDR3 nucleotide sequence: TGTGCCATCAGTGACTGGTGGGATGAGGGTGAGGACACTGAAGCTTTCTTT.

The table lists this clone with a count of one. One junction end does not reproduce the germline sequence, and a read error may be involved. The rearrangement joins TRBV5-4 to TRBJ2-3; D call uncertain. Germline CDR1 and CDR2: SGHNT and YYREEE (reference sequence). The CDR3 runs 9 residues. The chain's CDR3 is CAFGDTQYF. For the CDR3, the DNA is TGCGCGTTTGGAGATACGCAGTATTTT.

The CDR3: CASSQEYGLLSYNEQFF. CDR3 bases: TGCGCCAGCAGCCAAGAATACGGACTACTATCTTACAATGAGCAGTTCTTC. The gene calls are TRBV4-3 and TRBJ2-1; D is possibly TRBD2 (6 bases). Per the germline V gene, CDR1 is LGHNA and CDR2 is YSLEER. This CDR3 is 17 amino acids long. Deletions cut 0 bases from V and 4 bases from J, with 16 bases between.

The rearrangement joins TRBV6-1 to TRBJ1-5; D not certain. The length of the CDR3 is 15 residues. V lost 5 bases and J lost 4, with 15 bases in between. CDR1 is MNHNS, CDR2 SASEGT, per germline. The CDR3, as DNA: TGTGCCAGCAGTTGGGGAAGGGAACGTAATCAGCCCCAGCATTTT. Translating it yields CASSWGRERNQPQHF.

The CDR3 region is CASSFWQGADQETQYF. As DNA, the CDR3 is TGTGCCAGCAGCTTTTGGCAGGGGGCTGATCAAGAGACCCAGTACTTC. The chain combines TRBV7-9 with TRBJ2-5; 8 bases fit TRBD1. Germline loops: CDR1 SEHNR, CDR2 FQNEAQ (reference sequence). The J segment lost 2 bases and the V segment lost 3 bases, leaving 8 bases of the junction unmatched. The CDR3 spans 16 residues.